The clone carrying this TCR beta chain was observed a few times. The data derive from a study of T-cell memory formation after mild COVID-19. V shed 8 bases and J 6 bases; nucleotides not matched to a gene: 7. The CDR3 is made up of 14 amino acids. Germline lookup yields CDR1 SQVTM and CDR2 ANQGSEA. MiXCR, applied by TCRdb to the 5' RACE reads, yields one record per CDR3 protein. The sample contains 90,000 to 120,000 distinct CDR3 sequences, around an eighth of which appear only once. The sample consisted of PBMCs or a T cell subset sorted from them (not recorded which). The chain couples TRBV29-1 to TRBJ2-3; 14 bases map to TRBD2. This clonotype was obtained from a young man who had mild COVID-19 (a few samples of this study predate the infection). Cell type and time point are not known. The CDR3, as DNA: TGCAGCTTCAGACTAGCGGGGGGGCTGGATACGCAGTATTTT. It specifies CSFRLAGGLDTQYF.